This entry lists 22 T cell receptor beta chains sequenced from one sample in a study of neurological immune-mediated disorders (dated by TCRdb to the late 2010s). The sample's time point, from its label and the paper: longitudinal time-point 3. Library construction relied on 5' RACE. This sample was sequenced with an Illumina HiSeq 2500. TCRdb cleaned the public reads at Q25 with fastp, built clones with MiXCR and kept in-frame beta chains. Every entry covers one CDR3 protein and lists the most common genes and DNA from its rows. The sample profile shows more than 75,000 distinct CDR3 sequences; roughly 4.5% of them were found once. The ten largest clones represent around 6% of the sample. Input material: PBMCs. These receptor sequences come from a woman aged 60-70 years with multiple sclerosis.

This clonotype was seen ten or more times. J is TRBJ2-7 and V is TRBV5-5; TRBD1 aligns across 11 bases. V dropped 4 bases and J dropped 4; count of bases not matched to a gene: 7. Germline CDR1 SGHKS, CDR2 YYEKEE (reference sequence). The CDR3 runs to 15 residues. The CDR3 region is CASSPAGTGGYEQYF. CDR3 nucleotide sequence: TGTGCCAGCAGCCCCGCCGGGACAGGGGGATACGAGCAGTACTTC.

This clonotype was recorded at least ten times. The chain links TRBV6-5 to TRBJ2-2; D uncertain. Germline V gives CDR1 MNHEY, CDR2 SVGAGI. The V gene lost 5 bases and the J gene lost 4 bases, with 8 bases spanning the gap. There are 13 residues in the CDR3. The CDR3 nucleotides read TGTGCCAGCAGTAACACGGTCACCGGGGAGCTGTTTTTT. Residues: CASSNTVTGELFF.

This clonotype was observed at least ten times. This CDR3 is CASSLGGTGYEQYF. For the CDR3, the DNA is TGCGCCAGCAGCTTGGGTGGGACAGGGTACGAGCAGTACTTC. The V gene is TRBV5-1, the J gene TRBJ2-7, with 9 bases fitting TRBD1. This CDR3 comprises 14 residues. Unmatched junction bases numbered 2, after V lost 0 bases and J lost 4 bases. Germline V gene lookup returns CDR1 SGHRS and CDR2 YFSETQ.

This clonotype was seen repeatedly, ten times or more. The chain uses TRBV7-8 and TRBJ1-5; D is ambiguous. This CDR3 region has 15 residues. Germline CDR1 and CDR2: SGHVS and FQNEAQ. The V gene lost 0 bases and the J gene lost 2 bases, with 8 bases spanning the gap. In DNA, the CDR3 is TGTGCCAGCAGCTTAGCCAGAGATCGCAATCAGCCCCAGCATTTT. This sequence encodes CASSLARDRNQPQHF.

This clonotype showed up many times. The CDR3 loop is CSVVDHNEKLFF. CDR3 nucleotides: TGCAGCGTTGTGGACCATAATGAAAAACTGTTTTTT. The V gene is TRBV29-1, the J gene TRBJ1-4; no definite D call. The CDR3 sequence is 12 residues long. Looked up from germline, CDR1 is SQVTM and CDR2 is ANQGSEA. V lost 4 bases and J 4 bases, leaving 7 bases between the germline ends.

The sample holds many counts of this clonotype. The rearrangement uses TRBV6-5 and TRBJ2-7; D not certain. This CDR3 has 13 amino acids. Trimming shortened V by 5 bases and J by 3 bases, and 11 bases separated the two germline ends. Germline CDR1 is MNHEY and CDR2 is SVGAGI. In nucleotides, the CDR3 is TGTGCCAGCAGTGGGAACGGGTTCTACGAGCAGTACTTC. Protein product: CASSGNGFYEQYF.

This clonotype was observed many times. The rearrangement joins TRBV7-2 to TRBJ1-2; D might be TRBD1 (6 bases). The CDR3 runs 17 residues. The V gene lost 0 bases and the J gene lost 0 bases, with 14 bases spanning the gap. The germline CDR1 and CDR2 sequences are SGHTA and FQGNSA. Here the CDR3 DNA reads TGTGCCAGCAGCTTAGCGGGGGGGCAGGGAGCTAACTATGGCTACACCTTC. Protein product: CASSLAGGQGANYGYTF.

This clonotype was found many times. This chain links TRBV27 with TRBJ1-5, with D unresolved. This CDR3 spans 15 amino acids. Germline CDR1 is MNHEY and CDR2 is SMNVEV (reference sequence). Trimming pared 3 bases from V and 3 bases from J, leaving 12 bases between. CDR3 region: CASSFTGPSNQPQHF. In nucleotides, the CDR3 is TGTGCCAGCAGTTTTACGGGCCCCTCCAATCAGCCCCAGCATTTT.

This clonotype was counted at least ten times. The rearrangement links TRBV7-9 to TRBJ1-2; 8 bases are shared with TRBD1. The CDR3 is 14 amino acids. The germline CDR1 and CDR2 sequences are SEHNR and FQNEAQ (reference sequence). Losses at the gene ends were 5 bases for V and 3 bases for J; bases not matched to a gene: 5. For the CDR3, the DNA is TGTGCCAGCAGCGGACAGGGCCTTTACTATGGCTACACCTTC. Amino acid sequence: CASSGQGLYYGYTF.

In this sample, this clonotype turned up many times. This chain connects TRBV28 to TRBJ1-2; D unclear. Germline CDR1 reads MDHEN; CDR2 reads SYDVKM. Trimming cost V 3 bases and J 6 bases, with 20 bases left between them. The CDR3 spans 16 residues. The CDR3 region is CASSFNAGPLRDGYTF. The CDR3 bases are TGTGCCAGCAGTTTTAACGCAGGCCCCCTCCGGGATGGCTACACCTTC.

The sample holds many counts of this clonotype. The chain combines TRBV7-9 with TRBJ1-4, with 8 bases identical to TRBD1. This CDR3 has 14 amino acids. The junction had 5 bases not matched to a gene; V was cut back by 5 bases and J by 6 bases. Germline V CDR1 and CDR2: SEHNR, FQNEAQ (reference sequence). CDR3 sequence (DNA): TGTGCCAGCAGCGACAGGGGTAGGGATGAAAAACTGTTTTTT. It yields the protein CASSDRGRDEKLFF.

This rearrangement joins TRBV30 to TRBJ2-2; the match to TRBD2 covers 13 bases. The CDR3 consists of 14 residues. Germline V gene lookup returns CDR1 GTSNPN and CDR2 SVGIG (reference sequence). Trimming removed 5 bases from V and 5 bases from J; junction bases left unmatched: 2. CDR3 residues: CAWETSGGTGELFF. The CDR3 DNA sequence: TGTGCCTGGGAGACTAGCGGGGGGACCGGGGAGCTGTTTTTT.

This clonotype came up many times. The chain combines TRBV7-2 with TRBJ2-5, with 7 bases fitting TRBD1. The germline gives CDR1 SGHTA, CDR2 FQGNSA. The CDR3 runs 12 residues. Losses at the gene ends were 4 bases for V and 9 bases for J; bases not matched to a gene: 5. CDR3 in DNA: TGTGCCAGCAGCTCAACAGGGGCGGCCCAGTACTTC. Its translation: CASSSTGAAQYF.

This clonotype has ten or more counts. The V call is TRBV5-1, the J call TRBJ2-3, with 8 nucleotides matching TRBD2. Germline loops: CDR1 SGHRS, CDR2 YFSETQ. Unmatched junction bases numbered 4, after V lost 3 bases and J lost 4 bases. There are 14 residues in the CDR3. DNA of the CDR3: TGCGCCAGCAGCTCAGCGGGGGTAGCAGATACGCAGTATTTT. It codes for CASSSAGVADTQYF.

This clonotype was found many times. The chain uses TRBV11-2 and TRBJ1-2; 9 bases fit TRBD1. The CDR3 has 15 residues. CDR1 and CDR2 from the germline V gene are SGHAT and FQNNGV. V dropped 1 base and J dropped 7; count of bases not matched to a gene: 7. CDR3 protein: CASSLALGQGVGYTF. The CDR3 bases are TGTGCCAGCAGCTTAGCACTGGGACAGGGTGTTGGCTACACCTTC.

This clonotype was picked up many times. V is TRBV5-1 and J is TRBJ2-1; D may correspond to TRBD1 or TRBD2 (5 bases each). The CDR3 is 16 residues long. In germline, CDR1 is SGHRS, CDR2 YFSETQ. Trimming cost V 0 bases and J 5 bases, with 15 bases left between them. CDR3 protein: CASSLVLGTGNNEQFF. Here the CDR3 DNA reads TGCGCCAGCAGCTTGGTGTTGGGGACCGGTAACAATGAGCAGTTCTTC.

V gene TRBV4-2 combines with J gene TRBJ1-1; weak D call: TRBD1 (5 bases). This CDR3 contains 15 residues. Trimming pared 1 base from V and 1 base from J, leaving 10 bases between. Germline values: CDR1 LGHNA, CDR2 YNFKEQ. CDR3 region: CASSQGGRGNTEAFF. CDR3 sequence (DNA): TGTGCCAGCAGCCAAGGGGGTAGGGGGAACACTGAAGCTTTCTTT.

Many counts were recorded for this clonotype. The chain uses TRBV6-6 and TRBJ2-1, with D hard to call. Germline assignment: CDR1 MNHNY and CDR2 SVGAGI (reference sequence). There are 16 residues in the CDR3. V lost 2 bases to trimming and J lost 2 bases, with 13 bases between them. The CDR3 region has the DNA TGTGCCAGCAGTTACACCGGGCCCCGGGCCTACAATGAGCAGTTCTTC. It specifies CASSYTGPRAYNEQFF.

This clonotype has ten or more counts. The chain combines TRBV20-1 with TRBJ1-5, with a weak D call TRBD1 (5 bases). Germline V gives CDR1 DFQATT, CDR2 SNEGSKA (reference sequence). There are 15 residues in the CDR3. V was clipped by 0 bases and J by 1 base, with 10 bases between them. CDR3 nucleotide sequence: TGCAGTGCTAGAGAGGGGCGGGGCAGCAATCAGCCCCAGCATTTT. Its protein product is CSAREGRGSNQPQHF.

This clonotype was observed at least ten times. This sequence joins TRBV7-2 and TRBJ1-4; D is possibly TRBD1 (6 bases). The CDR3 loop spans 14 amino acids. From germline, CDR1 is SGHTA and CDR2 FQGNSA. The germline V and J ends were trimmed by 5 bases and 6 bases, with 13 bases remaining between them. CDR3 DNA: TGTGCCAGCAGCAAAGGGGGTTCGGATGAAAAACTGTTTTTT. Translation: CASSKGGSDEKLFF. The variable domain in full, with the rest retrieved from reference TRBV7-2 and TRBJ1-4, is GAGVSQSPSNKVTEKGKDVELRCDPISGHTALYWYRQSLGQGLEFLIYFQGNSAPDKSGLPSDRFSAERTGGSVSTLTIQRTQQEDSAVYLCASSKGGSDEKLFFGSGTQLSVL.

This clonotype came up many times. The rearrangement links TRBV9 to TRBJ2-2, with 13 bases fitting TRBD2. The trim removed 4 bases at V and 0 bases at J, leaving 3 bases unmatched. CDR1 SGDLS and CDR2 YYNGEE come from the germline V gene. The CDR3 length is 17 residues. The CDR3 coding sequence is TGTGCCAGCAGCAAGACTAGCGGGGGGACGAACACCGGGGAGCTGTTTTTT. This codes for CASSKTSGGTNTGELFF.

This clonotype has ten or more counts. The chain combines TRBV5-1 with TRBJ2-6, with unresolved D. V lost 0 bases to trimming and J lost 0 bases, with 10 bases between them. Germline V lookup: CDR1 SGHRS, CDR2 YFSETQ. The CDR3 length is 17 residues. CDR3 coding DNA: TGCGCCAGCAGCTTGGTTGGACGAAGCTCTGGGGCCAACGTCCTGACTTTC. Its translation: CASSLVGRSSGANVLTF.